This T cell receptor (beta chain) was documented in a study of blood T cell repertoires in COVID-19. Study context: The samples span acute and convalescent COVID-19 from the United States, Italy and Spain. In each case, the material was cDNA or gDNA derived from T cells, B-cell-depleted T cells, or PBMCs.

Trimming removed 11 bases at V and 0 bases at J, with 23 bases between. Germline lookup yields CDR1 MRHNA and CDR2 SNTAGT. CDR3 size: 17 residues. Per the original methods: Reference gene primer amplification yielded estimated nucleated cell counts. Measured with immunoSEQ multiplex PCR; TCRdb has only the in-frame clones, and not every one. V and J calls plus clone size are reproduced from that table; the DNA served to infer D and trimming. The sample has 50,000 to 65,000 clones; more than 70% are singletons. The sequence derives from a human donor in a cohort sampled during active COVID-19. The sample was peripheral blood. The chain carries TRBV6-4 and TRBJ1-5, with D unclear. DNA of the CDR3: TGTGCCGGTCCGAGGGTTAATCTGGGATGTAGCAATCAGCCCCAGCATTTT. This encodes CAGPRVNLGCSNQPQHF.